A single sample gave rise to the 5 T cell receptor beta chains below, sequenced in a study of graft-versus-host responses after intestinal transplantation. TCRdb keeps only in-frame clones here, not all; method: immunoSEQ multiplex PCR. The sample lists some 70,000 clones; around 87% were seen once. Their cognate antigens are unknown. The sequencing here drew on unstimulated CD8+ T cells sorted from spleen or lymph node cells, taken before transplant. Every receptor here comes from a human donor who was the organ donor for an intestinal transplant.

This chain uses TRBV6-1 with TRBJ1-1; no firm D call. The V and J ends lost 7 bases and 0 bases respectively, with 12 bases between them. Germline V lookup: CDR1 MNHNS, CDR2 SASEGT. There are 14 residues in the CDR3. The CDR3 sequence: CASNWKRMNTEAFF. CDR3 sequence (DNA): TGTGCCAGCAATTGGAAGCGAATGAACACTGAAGCTTTCTTT.

The chain joins TRBV11-2 to TRBJ2-1; no clear D. Germline assignment: CDR1 SGHAT and CDR2 FQNNGV. There are 14 residues in the CDR3. The V gene lost 2 bases and the J gene lost 15 bases, with 20 bases spanning the gap. The CDR3: CASSLRAHHRGRFF. DNA for the CDR3: TGTGCCAGCAGCTTACGAGCCCACCATCGAGGTCGGTTCTTC. The entire variable domain, with the rest obtained from reference TRBV11-2 and TRBJ2-1, is as follows: EAGVAQSPRYKIIEKRQSVAFWCNPISGHATLYWYQQILGQGPKLLIQFQNNGVVDDSQLPKDRFSAERLKGVDSTLKIQPAKLEDSAVYLCASSLRAHHRGRFFGPGTRLTVL.

The DNA of the CDR3 is TGTGCCACCAGCACTAAGACAGGGGAGGTTGAAAAACTGTTTTTT. This encodes CATSTKTGEVEKLFF. This chain uses TRBV15 with TRBJ1-4, with 8 positions matching TRBD1. Germline V gene lookup returns CDR1 LNHNV and CDR2 YYDKDF (reference sequence). V gave up 4 bases and J gave up 7 bases; unmatched junction bases: 8. This CDR3 region has 15 residues.

The J gene is TRBJ2-1, the V gene TRBV4-2, with D perhaps TRBD1 or TRBD2 (5 bases each). This CDR3 region has 18 residues. Germline CDR1 LGHNA, CDR2 YNFKEQ. The V gene lost 0 bases and the J gene lost 5 bases, with 20 bases spanning the gap. The chain's CDR3 is CASSQDYLWGIGNNEQFF. CDR3 DNA sequence: TGTGCCAGCAGCCAAGATTATCTATGGGGCATCGGGAACAATGAGCAGTTCTTC.

V usage is TRBV27 and J usage is TRBJ2-3, with 15 nucleotides matching TRBD2. This CDR3 is built from 19 residues. V dropped 5 bases and J dropped 2; count of bases not matched to a gene: 11. Germline V gene sequence: CDR1 MNHEY, CDR2 SMNVEV (reference sequence). CDR3 DNA sequence: TGTGCCAGCAGTCCCGGACTAGCGGGGGGGCCCGGGGACACAGATACGCAGTATTTT. Translation: CASSPGLAGGPGDTDTQYF.